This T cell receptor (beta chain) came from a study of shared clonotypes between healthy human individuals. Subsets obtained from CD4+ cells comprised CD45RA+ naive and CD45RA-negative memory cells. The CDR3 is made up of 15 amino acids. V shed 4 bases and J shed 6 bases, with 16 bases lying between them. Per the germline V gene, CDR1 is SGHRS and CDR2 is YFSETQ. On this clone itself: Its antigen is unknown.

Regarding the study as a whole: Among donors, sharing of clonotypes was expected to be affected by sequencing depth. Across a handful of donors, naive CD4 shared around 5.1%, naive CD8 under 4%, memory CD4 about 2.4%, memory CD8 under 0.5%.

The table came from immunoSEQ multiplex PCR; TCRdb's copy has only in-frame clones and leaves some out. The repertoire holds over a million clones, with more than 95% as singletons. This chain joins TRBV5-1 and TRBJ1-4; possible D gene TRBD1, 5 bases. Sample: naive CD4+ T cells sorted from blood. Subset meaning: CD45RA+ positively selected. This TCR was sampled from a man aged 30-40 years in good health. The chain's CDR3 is CASSLVGDSYEKLFF. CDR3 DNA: TGCGCCAGCAGCCTGGTAGGGGATTCTTATGAAAAACTGTTTTTT.